This record concerns one T cell receptor (beta chain) sequence. What this receptor recognizes is not known. Base qualities were left out, and no much larger clone turns up one base away. This sample is part of a study of blood T cell repertoires in COVID-19 (TCRdb year 2020). In terms of the full investigation: Samples covering the acute and convalescent phases of COVID-19 were provided by collaborators in the United States, Italy and Spain. The material from the prospective study consisted of cDNA or gDNA derived from T cells, B-cell-depleted T cells, or PBMCs. Subjects who had been exposed to COVID-19, were actively infected with it, or had recovered from it provided the deeply sampled blood TCRbeta repertoires that made up the dataset. The repertoires were released in a freely available public database intended as a resource for research on the immune response to SARS-CoV-2. The samples were drawn from the first 160 participants of the ongoing ImmuneRACE study and from 1,254 subjects provided by 6 global collaborators. Nearly every sample came with metadata listing a de-identified subject ID, COVID-19 status, age in years and sex. Where HLA class I and class II types were available, the types were taken from metadata supplied by the sample provider, not from assay-based typing. Results the study describes overall, beyond this receptor: How much clinical and demographic metadata was included differed by source and by participant, and the metadata was provided uncurated.

TCRbeta CDR3 regions were amplified from genomic DNA using the immunoSEQ Assay, a bias-controlled multiplex PCR. Per the source publication's procedure: Within the assay, amplification of reference gene primers was used to estimate how many nucleated cells each sample contained. Sequence reads were collapsed and filtered to measure the absolute abundance of every unique TCRbeta CDR3 rearrangement. For each sample, productive Simpson clonality was calculated as the square root of Simpson's diversity index across productive rearrangements. Sourced from immuneACCESS, this table was stored by TCRdb with only in-frame sequences that have V and J called. A share of the clones is absent; for the studies checked, an unresolved V gene accounts for under half, and the remainder has no known explanation. The D gene and trimming were derived from the DNA, and the V and J assignments and clone size from that table. This sample has roughly 250,000 clones in its table, and roughly 87% of those were observed once. Jointly, the top ten make up about 6% of the sample.

Participants in the prospective study were aged roughly 18 to 100 years, lived in 24 United States geographic areas, and enrolled through a virtual design. In the prospective study, cohorts were assigned on the basis of participant-reported clinical history obtained from a screening survey and a study questionnaire. Each participant in the prospective study had whole blood, serum and a nasopharyngeal or oropharyngeal swab collected by mobile phlebotomists. Additional blood draws and questionnaires over an approximately 2-month period could optionally be provided by prospective study participants. Blood samples from the prospective study were shipped frozen or at room temperature prior to DNA extraction. V was cut back by 1 base and J by 13 bases, leaving a gap of 19 bases between them. Counted from cysteine to phenylalanine, this CDR3 has 14 amino acids. Of the read, only the CDR3 DNA is kept; its 42 bases are in frame from base 1. Looking up the germline V gene yields CDR1 MNHNS and CDR2 SASEGT.

The chain is assembled from TRBV6-1 and TRBJ2-5, with the D segment identity uncertain. The sequence was obtained from a woman aged 30 to 39 with acute COVID-19. Sequenced sample: PBMCs or T cells enriched from blood (not recorded which). The bases are TGTGCCAGCAGTGAAGGATTAAGCTCGTCTTCCATGTACTTC. Its translation reads: CASSEGLSSSSMYF.